This T cell receptor (beta chain) came from a study of regulatory T cells in long-lasting Graves disease. Study-level findings and limits: TRBV28, TRBJ1-2 and TRBJ2-5 emerged as the favored segments in persistent disease. A reduction in accuracy may have resulted from the small sample size. Newly diagnosed patients had higher TCR diversity than persistent Graves' patients did.

The time point here: newly diagnosed GD, antithyroid drugs for less than 3 months. PBMC RNA was the source of the TCR library. With regard to this clonotype: Its target is unknown.

The CDR3 runs 21 residues. The J segment lost 2 bases and the V segment lost 7 bases, leaving 22 bases of the junction unmatched. The TCR beta library used iRepertoire HTBI primers with Arm-PCR amplification of CDR3. TCRdb reprocessed the multiplex PCR reads via MiXCR and lists one record per CDR3 protein. The sample carries some 220,000 distinct CDR3 sequences, roughly a fifth recorded once. The same specimen was also included in a second study, on T cells in Graves' hyperthyroidism and ophthalmopathy. That investigation notes: In validation, the model predicted ophthalmopathy. These predictions came a median about 6.2 months before onset.

The clonotype was recovered from a woman in her 30s with Graves disease. Sequenced here: peripheral blood mononuclear cells (PBMCs), sampled at new diagnosis, from a patient treated with antithyroid drugs. The V gene is TRBV12-3 or TRBV12-4, the J gene TRBJ2-1; 11 bases match TRBD2. The CDR3 is CASTLRDPLAGAFGTYNEQFF. The CDR3, as DNA: TGTGCCAGCACCCTAAGGGACCCACTAGCGGGAGCCTTTGGAACCTACAATGAGCAGTTCTTC.